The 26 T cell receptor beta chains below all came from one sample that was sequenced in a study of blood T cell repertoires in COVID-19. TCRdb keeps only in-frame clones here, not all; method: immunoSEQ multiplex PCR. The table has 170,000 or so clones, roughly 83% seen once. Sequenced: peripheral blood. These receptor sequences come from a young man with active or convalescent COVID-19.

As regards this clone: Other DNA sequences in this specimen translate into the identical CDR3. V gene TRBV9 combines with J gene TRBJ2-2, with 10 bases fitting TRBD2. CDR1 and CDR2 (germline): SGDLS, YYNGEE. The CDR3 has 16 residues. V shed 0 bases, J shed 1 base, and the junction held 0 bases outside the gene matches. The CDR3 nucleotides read TGTGCCAGCAGCGTAGGACTAGCGGGGAACACCGGGGAGCTGTTTTTT. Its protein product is CASSVGLAGNTGELFF. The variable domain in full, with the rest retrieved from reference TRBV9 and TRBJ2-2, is DSGVTQTPKHLITATGQRVTLRCSPRSGDLSVYWYQQSLDQGLQFLIQYYNGEERAKGNILERFSAQQFPDLHSELNLSSLELGDSALYFCASSVGLAGNTGELFFGEGSRLTVL.

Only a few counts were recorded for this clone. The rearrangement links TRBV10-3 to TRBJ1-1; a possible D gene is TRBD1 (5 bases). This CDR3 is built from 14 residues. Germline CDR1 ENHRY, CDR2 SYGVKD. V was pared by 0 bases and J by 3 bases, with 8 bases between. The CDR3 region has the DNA TGTGCCATCAGTGAGTCGACAGTAGACACTGAAGCTTTCTTT. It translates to CAISESTVDTEAFF.

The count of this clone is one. CDR3 sequence: CASSWGQGKAPLHF. As DNA, the CDR3 is TGCGCCAGCAGCTGGGGACAGGGGAAAGCACCCCTCCACTTT. V is TRBV5-1 and J is TRBJ1-6; 10 bases line up with TRBD1. The CDR3 extends over 14 amino acids. In germline, CDR1 is SGHRS, CDR2 YFSETQ. V shed 3 bases, J shed 11 bases, and the junction held 5 bases outside the gene matches. Filled out from reference TRBV5-1 and TRBJ1-6, the complete variable domain reads KAGVTQTPRYLIKTRGQQVTLSCSPISGHRSVSWYQQTPGQGLQFLFEYFSETQRNKGNFPGRFSGRQFSNSRSEMNVSTLELGDSALYLCASSWGQGKAPLHFGNGTRLTVT.

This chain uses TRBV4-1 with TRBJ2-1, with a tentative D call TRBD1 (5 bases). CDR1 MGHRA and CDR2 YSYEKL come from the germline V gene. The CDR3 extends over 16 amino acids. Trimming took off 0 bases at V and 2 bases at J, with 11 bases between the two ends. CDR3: CASSQDLQGPYNEQFF. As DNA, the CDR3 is TGCGCCAGCAGCCAAGATCTCCAGGGCCCCTACAATGAGCAGTTCTTC.

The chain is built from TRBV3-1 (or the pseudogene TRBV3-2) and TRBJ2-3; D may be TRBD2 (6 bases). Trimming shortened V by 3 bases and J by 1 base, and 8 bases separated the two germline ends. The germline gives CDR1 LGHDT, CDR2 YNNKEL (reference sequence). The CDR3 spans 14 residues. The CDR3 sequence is CASSHGGRTDTQYF. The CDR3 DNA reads TGTGCCAGCAGCCACGGGGGACGCACAGATACGCAGTATTTT.

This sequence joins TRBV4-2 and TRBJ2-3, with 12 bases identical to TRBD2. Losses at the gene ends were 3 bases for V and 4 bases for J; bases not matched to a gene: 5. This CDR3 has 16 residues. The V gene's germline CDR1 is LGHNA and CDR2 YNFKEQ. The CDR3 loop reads CASSQSLAGGADTQYF. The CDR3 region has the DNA TGTGCCAGCAGCCAGTCACTAGCGGGGGGCGCAGATACGCAGTATTTT.

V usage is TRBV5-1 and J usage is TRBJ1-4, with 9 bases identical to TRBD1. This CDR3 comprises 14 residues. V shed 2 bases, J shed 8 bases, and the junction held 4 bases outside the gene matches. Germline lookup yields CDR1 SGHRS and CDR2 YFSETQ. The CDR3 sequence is CASSLQGAREKLFF. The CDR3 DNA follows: TGCGCCAGCAGCTTACAGGGGGCTCGGGAAAAACTGTTTTTT.

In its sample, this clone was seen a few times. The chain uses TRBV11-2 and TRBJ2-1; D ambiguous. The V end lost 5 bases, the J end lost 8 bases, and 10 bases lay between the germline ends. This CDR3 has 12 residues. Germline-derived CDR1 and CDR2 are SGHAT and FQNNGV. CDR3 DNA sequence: TGTGCCAGCAGCCTATTCGAATATGAGCAGTTCTTC. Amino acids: CASSLFEYEQFF.

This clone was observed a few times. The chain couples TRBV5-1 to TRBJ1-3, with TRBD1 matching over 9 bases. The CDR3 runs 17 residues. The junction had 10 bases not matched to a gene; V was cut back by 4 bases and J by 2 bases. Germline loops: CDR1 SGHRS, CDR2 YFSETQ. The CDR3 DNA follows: TGCGCCAGCAGCGCGGGACAGGGAAACCGACCTGGAAACACCATATATTTT. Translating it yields CASSAGQGNRPGNTIYF.

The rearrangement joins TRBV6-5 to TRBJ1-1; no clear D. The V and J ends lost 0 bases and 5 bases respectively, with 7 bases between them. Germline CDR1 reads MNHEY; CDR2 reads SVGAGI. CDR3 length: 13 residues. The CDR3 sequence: CASSYSSRTEAFF. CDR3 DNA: TGTGCCAGCAGTTACTCATCGAGGACTGAAGCTTTCTTT.

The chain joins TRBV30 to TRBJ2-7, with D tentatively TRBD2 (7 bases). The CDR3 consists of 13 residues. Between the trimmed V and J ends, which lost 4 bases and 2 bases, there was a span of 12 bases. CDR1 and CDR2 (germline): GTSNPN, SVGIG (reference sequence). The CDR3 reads CAWKRGGTYEQYF. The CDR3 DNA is TGTGCCTGGAAAAGGGGGGGGACCTACGAGCAGTACTTC.

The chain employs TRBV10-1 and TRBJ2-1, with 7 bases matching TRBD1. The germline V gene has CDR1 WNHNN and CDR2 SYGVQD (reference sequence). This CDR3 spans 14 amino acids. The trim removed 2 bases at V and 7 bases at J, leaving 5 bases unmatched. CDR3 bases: TGCGCCAGCAGTGAGGACAGGGTGCGAAATGAGCAGTTCTTC. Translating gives CASSEDRVRNEQFF.

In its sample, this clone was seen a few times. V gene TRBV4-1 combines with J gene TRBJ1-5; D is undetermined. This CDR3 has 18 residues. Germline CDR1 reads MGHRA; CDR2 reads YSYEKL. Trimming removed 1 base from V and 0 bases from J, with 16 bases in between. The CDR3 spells CASSQGLTGWVSNQPQHF. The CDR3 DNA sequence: TGCGCCAGCAGCCAAGGTCTGACGGGGTGGGTTAGCAATCAGCCCCAGCATTTT.

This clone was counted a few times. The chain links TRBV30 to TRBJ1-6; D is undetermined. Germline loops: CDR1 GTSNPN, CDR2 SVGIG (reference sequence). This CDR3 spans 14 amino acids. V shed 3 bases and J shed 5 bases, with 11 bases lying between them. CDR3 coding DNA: TGTGCCTGGAGGGTACAGCCTCATAATTCACCCCTCCACTTT. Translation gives CAWRVQPHNSPLHF.

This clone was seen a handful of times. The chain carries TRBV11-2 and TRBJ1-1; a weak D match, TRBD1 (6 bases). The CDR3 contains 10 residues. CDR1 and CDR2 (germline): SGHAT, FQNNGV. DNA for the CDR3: TGTGTCGACAGGATCACTGAAGCTTTCTTT. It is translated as CVDRITEAFF.

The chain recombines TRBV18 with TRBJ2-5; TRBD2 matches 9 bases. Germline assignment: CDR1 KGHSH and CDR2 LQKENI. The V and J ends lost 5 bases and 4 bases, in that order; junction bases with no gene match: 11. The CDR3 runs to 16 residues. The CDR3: CASSALGSGSRETQYF. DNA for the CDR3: TGTGCCAGCTCAGCTTTGGGTAGCGGGAGCAGAGAGACCCAGTACTTC.

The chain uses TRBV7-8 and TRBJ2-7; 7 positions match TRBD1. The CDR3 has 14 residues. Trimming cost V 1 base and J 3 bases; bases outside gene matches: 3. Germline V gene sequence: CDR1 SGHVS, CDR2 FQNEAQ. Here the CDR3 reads CASSLDTGVYEQYF. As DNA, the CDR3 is TGTGCCAGCAGCTTAGACACAGGGGTCTACGAGCAGTACTTC.

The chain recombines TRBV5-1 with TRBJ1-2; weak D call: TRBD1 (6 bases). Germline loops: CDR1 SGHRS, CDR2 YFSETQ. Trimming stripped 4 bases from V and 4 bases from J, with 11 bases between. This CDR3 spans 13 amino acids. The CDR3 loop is CASSLTTGYGYTF. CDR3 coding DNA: TGCGCCAGCAGCCTAACGACAGGCTATGGCTACACCTTC. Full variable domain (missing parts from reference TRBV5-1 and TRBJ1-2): KAGVTQTPRYLIKTRGQQVTLSCSPISGHRSVSWYQQTPGQGLQFLFEYFSETQRNKGNFPGRFSGRQFSNSRSEMNVSTLELGDSALYLCASSLTTGYGYTFGSGTRLTVV.

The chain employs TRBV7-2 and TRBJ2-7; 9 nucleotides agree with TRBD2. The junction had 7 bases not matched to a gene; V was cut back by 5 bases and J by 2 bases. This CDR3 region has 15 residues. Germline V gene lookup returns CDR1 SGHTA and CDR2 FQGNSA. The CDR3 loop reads CASSERAGGPYEQYF. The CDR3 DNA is TGTGCCAGCAGCGAACGTGCGGGAGGGCCCTACGAGCAGTACTTC.

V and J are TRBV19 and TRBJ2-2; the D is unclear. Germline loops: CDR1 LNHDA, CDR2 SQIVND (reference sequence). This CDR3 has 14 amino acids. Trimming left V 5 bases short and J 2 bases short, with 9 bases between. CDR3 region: CASSYGRNTGELFF. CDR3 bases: TGTGCCAGTAGTTATGGCAGAAACACCGGGGAGCTGTTTTTT.

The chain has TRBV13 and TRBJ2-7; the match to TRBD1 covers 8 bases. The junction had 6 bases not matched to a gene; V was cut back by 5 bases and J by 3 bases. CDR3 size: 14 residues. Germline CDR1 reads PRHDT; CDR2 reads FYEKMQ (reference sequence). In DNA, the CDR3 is TGTGCCAGCAGCCTGTCTACAGGGGGCTACGAGCAGTACTTC. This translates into CASSLSTGGYEQYF.

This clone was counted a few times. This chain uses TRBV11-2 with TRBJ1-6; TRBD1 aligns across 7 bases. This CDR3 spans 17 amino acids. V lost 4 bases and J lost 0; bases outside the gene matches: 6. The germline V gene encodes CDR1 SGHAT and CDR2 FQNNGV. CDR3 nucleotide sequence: TGTGCCAGCAGCTCAGGGGGACAGAGCTCCTATAATTCACCCCTCCACTTT. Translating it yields CASSSGGQSSYNSPLHF.

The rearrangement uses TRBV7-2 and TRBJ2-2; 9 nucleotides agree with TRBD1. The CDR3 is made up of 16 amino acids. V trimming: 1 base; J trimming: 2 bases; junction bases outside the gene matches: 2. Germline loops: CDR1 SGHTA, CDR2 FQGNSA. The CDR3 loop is CASSLGGQGNTGELFF. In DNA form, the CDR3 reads TGTGCCAGCAGCTTAGGGGGACAGGGCAACACCGGGGAGCTGTTTTTT.

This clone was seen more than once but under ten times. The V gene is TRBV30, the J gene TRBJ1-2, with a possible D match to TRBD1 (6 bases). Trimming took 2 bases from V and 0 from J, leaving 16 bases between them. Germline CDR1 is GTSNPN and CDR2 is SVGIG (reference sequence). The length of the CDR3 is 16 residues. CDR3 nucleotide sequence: TGTGCCTGGAGTACCGGACAGCCATCCACTAACTATGGCTACACCTTC. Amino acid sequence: CAWSTGQPSTNYGYTF.

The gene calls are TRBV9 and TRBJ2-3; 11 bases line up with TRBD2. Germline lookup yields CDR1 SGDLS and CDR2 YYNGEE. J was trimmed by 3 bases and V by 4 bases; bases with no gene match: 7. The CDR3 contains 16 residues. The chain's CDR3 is CASSPIAGGLTDTQYF. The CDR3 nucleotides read TGTGCCAGCAGCCCCATAGCGGGGGGGCTGACAGATACGCAGTATTTT.

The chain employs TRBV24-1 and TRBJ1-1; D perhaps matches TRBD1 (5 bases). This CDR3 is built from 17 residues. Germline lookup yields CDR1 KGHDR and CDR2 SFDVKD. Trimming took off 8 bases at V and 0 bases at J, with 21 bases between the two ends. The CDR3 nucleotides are TGTGCCACCAAGGACACCATAAGGAAGGGGATGAACACTGAAGCTTTCTTT. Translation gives CATKDTIRKGMNTEAFF.